The T cell receptor (beta chain) under discussion was sequenced for a study of blood T cell repertoires in COVID-19 (dated by TCRdb to the early 2020s). In terms of the full investigation: Samples from collaborators originated in the United States, Italy and Spain and spanned both the acute and convalescent phases of COVID-19. Where HLA class I and class II types were available, the types were taken from metadata supplied by the sample provider, not from assay-based typing. Sample metadata almost always included a de-identified subject ID, COVID-19 status, age in years and sex. Samples came from the ongoing ImmuneRACE study (first 160 participants) plus 1,254 subjects from 6 global collaborators. The repertoires were released in a freely available public database intended as a resource for research on the immune response to SARS-CoV-2. The prospective study material was composed of cDNA or gDNA derived from T cells, B-cell-depleted T cells, or PBMCs. Deeply sampled blood TCRbeta repertoires from subjects exposed to, actively infected with, or recovered from COVID-19 were included in the dataset.

V and J are truncated by 5 bases and 2 bases respectively, leaving an intervening sequence of 13 bases. Taken from the germline V gene (reference sequence), the CDR1 and CDR2 loops are MNHEY and SMNVEV. The CDR3 spans 15 residues, from the cysteine through the phenylalanine. Here the CDR3 DNA is all that survives: 45 bases in frame from base 1. This clone was picked up one time. The antigen this receptor binds is unknown. Base qualities are not recorded, but no much larger clone differs from it by a single base. TCRbeta CDR3 regions were amplified from genomic DNA by means of the immunoSEQ Assay, a bias-controlled multiplex PCR. As for the authors' bioinformatics: Nucleated cell counts per sample were estimated from amplification of reference gene primers within the assay. To quantify the absolute abundance of each unique TCRbeta CDR3 rearrangement, sequence reads were collapsed and filtered. Productive Simpson clonality was computed per sample as the square root of Simpson's diversity index over productive rearrangements. TCRdb stores this immuneACCESS table with in-frame sequences only. Part of the clones is absent; in the studies checked, under half of the shortfall reflects unresolved V genes, and no reason is known for the rest. The DNA gave D and trimming, while V, J and clone size come from that table. The sample has around 250,000 clones on record, around 83% of them singletons. Of the sample, around 5.4% is held by the ten largest clones.

Whole blood was collected in K2EDTA tubes by collaborating institutions according to the institutions' own protocols. For TCRbeta analysis, collaborators shipped samples as frozen whole blood, isolated PBMCs, or DNA extracted from either of those sample types. The paper's findings and limits, for the study overall: The amount of clinical and demographic metadata varied by source and participant and was provided uncurated.

This receptor was obtained from an elderly man with acute or convalescent COVID-19. The sequenced sample consisted of peripheral blood. The chain links TRBV27 with TRBJ1-5; perhaps TRBD1 is the D gene, with 5 bases matching. In nucleotide form, the sequence is TGTGCCAGCAGTCCCCCGGGGGGTGGCAATCAGCCCCAGCATTTT. Its protein reads: CASSPPGGGNQPQHF.